The 10 T cell receptor beta chains given below trace back to one sample, sequenced in a study of T cell repertoires in cytomegalovirus infection. No antigen has been assigned to these receptors. One entry per CDR3 protein results from TCRdb running MiXCR on the reads. The sample lists roughly 700,000 distinct CDR3 sequences, around a third seen once, with around a sixth in the top ten. The source was cultured PBMCs, collected from culture after CMV antigen stimulation. The receptors come from a human donor in good health (CMV status not recorded). Some clones in this sample may be carry-over from other donors' samples.

The rearrangement uses TRBV5-3 and TRBJ2-7; the D call may be TRBD1 or TRBD2 (5 bases each). TRBV5-3 is an open reading frame, and its role is uncertain. The ends were cut back, 8 bases at V and 4 bases at J, with 22 bases in the middle. This CDR3 comprises 15 residues. For the CDR3, the DNA is TGTGCCAGCAGCGAATCCGGGGCTATTATTTACGAGCAGTACTTC. It is translated as CASSESGAIIYEQYF.

The CDR3 spells CASSLDGNSPLHF. The CDR3 nucleotides read TGTGCCAGCAGCTTAGATGGGAATTCACCCCTCCACTTT. This chain joins TRBV7-9 and TRBJ1-6; D gene ambiguous. The CDR3 runs 13 residues. Germline-derived CDR1 and CDR2 are SEHNR and FQNEAQ (reference sequence). V was cut by 1 base and J by 7 bases, with 5 bases left in between.

The chain carries TRBV19 and TRBJ2-1; D call uncertain. V gave up 6 bases and J gave up 5 bases, with 14 bases separating them. The germline V gene encodes CDR1 LNHDA and CDR2 SQIVND (reference sequence). The CDR3 has 14 residues. CDR3 sequence reads: CASSTPGSHNEQFF. CDR3 coding DNA: TGTGCCAGTAGCACCCCTGGGTCCCACAATGAGCAGTTCTTC.

This clonotype was seen only a few times. V and J are TRBV6-1 and TRBJ2-3; 11 bases agree with TRBD1. The CDR3 sequence is 13 residues long. V lost 4 bases, J lost 8 bases, and 2 bases stayed unmatched. Germline loops: CDR1 MNHNS, CDR2 SASEGT. CDR3 nucleotide sequence: TGTGCCAGCAGTGCCGGGACAGGGGGTACGCAGTATTTT. Residues: CASSAGTGGTQYF.

The rearrangement uses TRBV4-2 and TRBJ1-6; no clear D. The CDR3 covers 16 residues. Germline CDR1 LGHNA, CDR2 YNFKEQ. The V and J ends lost 1 base and 7 bases respectively, with 14 bases between them. CDR3 sequence reads: CASSQVGEPINSPLHF. In nucleotides, the CDR3 is TGTGCCAGCAGCCAAGTCGGGGAACCGATAAATTCACCCCTCCACTTT.

This clonotype was counted a few times. The chain combines TRBV27 with TRBJ2-7; D is uncertain. There are 14 residues in the CDR3. The germline gives CDR1 MNHEY, CDR2 SMNVEV (reference sequence). The V and J ends lost 3 bases and 0 bases respectively, with 9 bases between them. The CDR3 here is CASSFHPSSYEQYF. CDR3 DNA sequence: TGTGCCAGCAGTTTCCACCCTAGCTCCTACGAGCAGTACTTC.

The chain has TRBV20-1 and TRBJ2-7; the D gene is possibly TRBD1 (6 bases). CDR1 and CDR2 from the germline V gene are DFQATT and SNEGSKA (reference sequence). V was clipped by 5 bases and J by 2 bases, with 16 bases between them. The CDR3 is 14 residues long. The CDR3 nucleotides are TGCAGTGCTCCGACAGGTACAGGGACCTACGAGCAGTACTTC. Translated: CSAPTGTGTYEQYF.

This clonotype showed up just a few times. DNA for the CDR3: TGCGCCAGCAGTGTAGTCTACCAAGAGACCCAGTACTTC. Residues: CASSVVYQETQYF. The chain joins TRBV10-2 to TRBJ2-5, with D unresolved. Trimming removed 4 bases at V and 0 bases at J, with 6 bases between. The CDR3 extends over 13 amino acids. Germline V gives CDR1 WSHSY, CDR2 SAAADI.

The chain links TRBV20-1 to TRBJ1-2, with TRBD1 as a possible D gene (5 bases). There are 15 residues in the CDR3. Germline loops: CDR1 DFQATT, CDR2 SNEGSKA (reference sequence). Trimming shortened V by 2 bases and J by 4 bases, and 17 bases separated the two germline ends. CDR3 region: CSARMQGLGGYGYTF. Written as DNA, the CDR3 is TGCAGTGCTAGAATGCAGGGACTGGGTGGCTATGGCTACACCTTC.

The rearrangement joins TRBV25-1 to TRBJ2-2; D not resolved. The CDR3 runs 14 residues. From germline, CDR1 is MGHDK and CDR2 SYGVNS. Trimming pared 8 bases from V and 4 bases from J, leaving 14 bases between. In DNA, the CDR3 is TGTGCCAGCGGCCCCAGTATCGGCACCGGGGAGCTGTTTTTT. It translates to CASGPSIGTGELFF.